This is a list of T cell receptor beta chains from one sample in a study of shared clonotypes between healthy human individuals. Sequencing was performed with immunoSEQ multiplex PCR; in TCRdb, only in-frame clones are kept and a portion is missing. The sample includes under 2.5 million clones, 85% to 95% seen only once; the top ten take approximately 0.4%. The sequenced sample consisted of naive CD4+ T cells from PBMCs. The receptor set was obtained from a man in his late teens or twenties in good health. Some clones in this sample may be carry-over from other donors' samples. Both conserved end residues are part of each CDR3.

>TRBV5-1|TRBJ2-1
CASSLAGGGFSRNEQFF
>TRBV5-4|TRBJ2-7
CASSRVGGRAYEQYF
>TRBV5-1|TRBJ2-2
CASSLIPGQANTGELFF
>TRBV5-1|TRBJ2-7
CASSPGGVGYEQYF
>TRBV5-4|TRBJ2-1
CASSFRDGGYNEQFF
>TRBV9|TRBJ2-7
CASSPEPLRSEQYF
>TRBV4-1|TRBJ1-1
CASSQDPAGGTEAFF
>TRBV2|TRBJ1-1
CASSAPEIYKGNTEAFF
>TRBV4-1|TRBJ1-3
CASSLREGAGNTIYF
>TRBV4-1|TRBJ2-5
CASSRTPTSQETQYF
>TRBV7-2|TRBJ2-2
CASSGQAGTGELFF
>TRBV5-4|TRBJ2-7
CASSLGPRLGGAYEQYF
>TRBV18|TRBJ2-5
CASSPPTGRETQYF
>TRBV4-1|NA
CASSQDGAVGSYEQYF
>TRBV28|TRBJ2-2
CASSFWPRGSGELFF
>TRBV19|TRBJ2-7
CASSRKGVFHEQYF